The rows below give T cell receptor beta chains drawn from one sample of a study of blood T cell repertoires in COVID-19. Assay used: immunoSEQ multiplex PCR; TCRdb lists only in-frame clones, some missing. The repertoire holds around 270,000 clones, with more than 75% as singletons. Sequenced: peripheral blood. Receptors were obtained from a man aged 35-49 years who had recovered from COVID-19. CDR3s include the opening cysteine and the closing phenylalanine or tryptophan. A D gene is named only where the DNA matches it firmly. Clone size appears in some rows only: once, few, many, or a class for an expanded clone.

d_gene: TRBD1; len: 15; j_gene: TRBJ2-1; v_gene: TRBV5-1; abundance: -; CDR3aa: CASSLVRTGNNEQFF; CDR3nt: TGCGCCAGCAGCTTGGTCCGGACAGGGAACAATGAGCAGTTCTTC
d_gene: -; len: 20; j_gene: TRBJ2-5; v_gene: TRBV23-1; abundance: -; CDR3aa: CASSQSTPTFSGANQETQYF; CDR3nt: TGCGCCAGCAGTCAATCCACCCCCACTTTTTCTGGGGCAAACCAAGAGACCCAGTACTTC
d_gene: TRBD2; len: 14; j_gene: TRBJ2-7; v_gene: TRBV30; abundance: -; CDR3aa: CAWSPTSGTYEQYF; CDR3nt: TGTGCCTGGAGCCCGACTAGCGGGACCTACGAGCAGTACTTC
d_gene: -; len: 15; j_gene: TRBJ2-5; v_gene: TRBV6-5; abundance: -; CDR3aa: CASSYGGLLGETQYF; CDR3nt: TGTGCCAGCAGTTACGGCGGACTCCTGGGGGAGACCCAGTACTTC
d_gene: TRBD1; len: 16; j_gene: TRBJ1-1; v_gene: TRBV7-9; abundance: -; CDR3aa: CASSFRQGRMNTEAFF; CDR3nt: TGTGCCAGCAGCTTTCGACAGGGGCGAATGAACACTGAAGCTTTCTTT
d_gene: -; len: 16; j_gene: TRBJ2-2; v_gene: TRBV7-6; abundance: -; CDR3aa: CASSPLAGRNTGELFF; CDR3nt: TGTGCCAGCAGCCCCCTGGCGGGACGGAACACCGGGGAGCTGTTTTTT
d_gene: -; len: 14; j_gene: TRBJ2-1; v_gene: TRBV7-2; abundance: -; CDR3aa: CASSAWDNYNEQFF; CDR3nt: TGTGCCAGCAGCGCCTGGGACAACTACAATGAGCAGTTCTTC
d_gene: -; len: 20; j_gene: TRBJ2-2; v_gene: TRBV1; abundance: -; CDR3aa: CTSSLGLGSWIPQNTGELFF; CDR3nt: TGCACCAGCAGCCTCGGACTCGGATCCTGGATTCCTCAGAACACCGGGGAGCTGTTTTTT
d_gene: TRBD2; len: 15; j_gene: TRBJ2-3; v_gene: TRBV19; abundance: -; CDR3aa: CASSMGGSDTDTQYF; CDR3nt: TGTGCCAGTAGTATGGGGGGGTCCGACACAGATACGCAGTATTTT
d_gene: TRBD2; len: 15; j_gene: TRBJ2-7; v_gene: TRBV6-5; abundance: once; CDR3aa: CASSSSGRATGEQYF; CDR3nt: TGTGCCAGCAGTTCTAGCGGGAGGGCAACGGGTGAGCAGTACTTC
d_gene: TRBD2; len: 16; j_gene: TRBJ2-1; v_gene: TRBV9; abundance: -; CDR3aa: CASSPGTSGRADEQFF; CDR3nt: TGTGCCAGCAGCCCCGGGACTAGCGGGAGGGCCGATGAGCAGTTCTTC
d_gene: TRBD1; len: 16; j_gene: TRBJ2-5; v_gene: TRBV5-4; abundance: -; CDR3aa: CASSLRQGAIGETQYF; CDR3nt: TGTGCCAGCAGCTTACGACAGGGGGCGATTGGGGAGACCCAGTACTTC
d_gene: TRBD1; len: 14; j_gene: TRBJ1-6; v_gene: TRBV6-5; abundance: -; CDR3aa: CASNRQGAGSPLHF; CDR3nt: TGTGCCAGCAATAGACAGGGGGCTGGTTCACCCCTCCACTTT
d_gene: -; len: 12; j_gene: TRBJ1-6; v_gene: TRBV19; abundance: -; CDR3aa: CASRNLGLPLHF; CDR3nt: TGTGCCAGCCGAAATCTAGGATTACCCCTCCACTTT
d_gene: TRBD1; len: 17; j_gene: TRBJ2-3; v_gene: TRBV6-2/TRBV6-3; abundance: -; CDR3aa: CASSYSDRGQGTDTQYF; CDR3nt: TGTGCCAGCAGTTACTCAGACAGGGGGCAAGGTACAGATACGCAGTATTTT
d_gene: TRBD2; len: 18; j_gene: TRBJ2-3; v_gene: TRBV5-4; abundance: -; CDR3aa: CASNAGTSGVQGGDTQYF; CDR3nt: TGTGCCAGCAACGCCGGGACTAGCGGTGTTCAAGGTGGGGATACGCAGTATTTT